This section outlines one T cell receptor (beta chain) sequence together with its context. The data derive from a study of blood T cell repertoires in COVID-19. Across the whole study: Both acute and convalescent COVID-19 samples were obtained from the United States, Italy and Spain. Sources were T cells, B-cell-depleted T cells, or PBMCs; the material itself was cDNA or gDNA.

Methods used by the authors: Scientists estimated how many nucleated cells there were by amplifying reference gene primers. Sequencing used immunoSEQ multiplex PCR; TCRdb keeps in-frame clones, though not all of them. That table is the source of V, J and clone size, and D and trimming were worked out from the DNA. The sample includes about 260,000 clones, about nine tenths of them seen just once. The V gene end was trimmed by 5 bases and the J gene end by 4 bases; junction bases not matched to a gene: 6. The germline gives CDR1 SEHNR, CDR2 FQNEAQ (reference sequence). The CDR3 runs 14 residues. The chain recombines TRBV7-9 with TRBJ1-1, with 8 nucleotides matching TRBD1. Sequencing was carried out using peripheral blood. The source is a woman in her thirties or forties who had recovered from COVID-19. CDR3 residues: CASSLRTGITEAFF. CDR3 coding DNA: TGTGCCAGCAGCCTCCGGACAGGGATCACTGAAGCTTTCTTT.